This TCR beta chain was obtained from a study of chemoradiotherapy in HPV16-positive cancers. Assay: immunoSEQ multiplex PCR; the TCRdb copy retains only in-frame clones and omits some. Seen here are about 7,400 clones, roughly 72% observed once, and the top ten hold roughly 6.7%. Germline lookup yields CDR1 SGHVS and CDR2 FQNEAQ. The CDR3 runs 16 residues. V was pared by 0 bases and J by 6 bases, with 10 bases of the junction left unmatched. Collection of the sample occurred from a patient who underwent chemoradiotherapy. This rearrangement joins TRBV7-8 to TRBJ2-5, with 7 bases aligning to TRBD2. The receptor's source is a human donor with HPV-associated anogenital cancer. The CDR3 reads CASSLAPRGSPKTQYF. CDR3 bases: TGTGCCAGCAGCTTAGCGCCTCGCGGGAGCCCCAAGACCCAGTACTTC.